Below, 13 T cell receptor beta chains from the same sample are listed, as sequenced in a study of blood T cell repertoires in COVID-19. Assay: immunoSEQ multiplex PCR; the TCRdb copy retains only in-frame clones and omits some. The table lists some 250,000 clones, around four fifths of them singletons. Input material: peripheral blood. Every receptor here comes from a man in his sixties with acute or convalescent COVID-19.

The CDR3: CASSLDFEFMDEQYF. Written as DNA, the CDR3 is TGTGCCAGCAGCTTGGACTTTGAGTTCATGGACGAGCAGTACTTC. V usage is TRBV5-4 and J usage is TRBJ2-7; D call uncertain. This CDR3 is 15 amino acids long. V shed 0 bases and J shed 5 bases, with 15 bases lying between them. Per germline, CDR1 SGHNT and CDR2 YYREEE (reference sequence).

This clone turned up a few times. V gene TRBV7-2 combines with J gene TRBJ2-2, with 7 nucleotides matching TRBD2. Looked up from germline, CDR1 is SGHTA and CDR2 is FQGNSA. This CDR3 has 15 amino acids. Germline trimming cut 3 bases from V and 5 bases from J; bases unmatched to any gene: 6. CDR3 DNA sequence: TGTGCCAGCAGCTTGGGGGGAGCGGGGACCGGGGAGCTGTTTTTT. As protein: CASSLGGAGTGELFF.

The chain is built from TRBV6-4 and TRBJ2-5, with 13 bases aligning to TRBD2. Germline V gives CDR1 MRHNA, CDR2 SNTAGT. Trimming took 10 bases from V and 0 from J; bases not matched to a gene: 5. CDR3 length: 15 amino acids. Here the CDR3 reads CAIEGLAGDQETQYF. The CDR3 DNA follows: TGTGCCATCGAAGGACTAGCGGGGGACCAAGAGACCCAGTACTTC.

The CDR3 nucleotides read TGTGCCAGCAGCCTCGGGGGGACGAACACCGGGGAGCTGTTTTTT. Protein: CASSLGGTNTGELFF. The chain combines TRBV28 with TRBJ2-2; 7 bases agree with TRBD2. Germline assignment: CDR1 MDHEN and CDR2 SYDVKM. V dropped 6 bases and J dropped 0; count of bases not matched to a gene: 4. CDR3 length: 15 amino acids.

CDR3 loop: CASSLASGANSPLHF. CDR3 sequence (DNA): TGTGCCAGCAGCTTAGCGTCAGGGGCTAATTCACCCCTCCACTTT. This rearrangement joins TRBV7-6 to TRBJ1-6; TRBD1 is a possible D gene (6 bases). V was cut by 0 bases and J by 6 bases, with 9 bases left in between. Germline CDR1 is SGHVS and CDR2 is FNYEAQ. The CDR3 length is 15 residues.

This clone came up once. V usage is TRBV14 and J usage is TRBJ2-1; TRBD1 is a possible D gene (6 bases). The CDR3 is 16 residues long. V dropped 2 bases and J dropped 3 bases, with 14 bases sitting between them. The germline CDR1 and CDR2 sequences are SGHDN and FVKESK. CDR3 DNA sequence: TGTGCCAGCAGCCAACCCCAGGGGTCTTACTACAATGAGCAGTTCTTC. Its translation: CASSQPQGSYYNEQFF.

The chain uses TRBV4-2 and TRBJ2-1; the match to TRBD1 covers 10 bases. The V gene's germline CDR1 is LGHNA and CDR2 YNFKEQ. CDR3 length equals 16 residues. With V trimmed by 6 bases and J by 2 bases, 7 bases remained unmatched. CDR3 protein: CASRDRGRVTYNEQFF. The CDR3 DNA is TGTGCCAGCAGAGACAGGGGGCGAGTAACCTACAATGAGCAGTTCTTC.

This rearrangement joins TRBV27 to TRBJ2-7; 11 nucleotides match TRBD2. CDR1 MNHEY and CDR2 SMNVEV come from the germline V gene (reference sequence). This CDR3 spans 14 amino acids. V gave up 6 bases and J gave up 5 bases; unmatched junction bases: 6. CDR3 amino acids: CASRIAGGPNEQYF. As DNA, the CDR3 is TGTGCCAGCAGGATAGCGGGAGGGCCGAACGAGCAGTACTTC.

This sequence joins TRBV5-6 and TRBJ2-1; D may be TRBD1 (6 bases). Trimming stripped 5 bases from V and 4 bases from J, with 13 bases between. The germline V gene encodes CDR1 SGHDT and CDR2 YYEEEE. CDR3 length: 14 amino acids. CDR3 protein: CASSYGQLYNEQFF. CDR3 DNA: TGTGCCAGCAGTTACGGACAGCTATACAATGAGCAGTTCTTC.

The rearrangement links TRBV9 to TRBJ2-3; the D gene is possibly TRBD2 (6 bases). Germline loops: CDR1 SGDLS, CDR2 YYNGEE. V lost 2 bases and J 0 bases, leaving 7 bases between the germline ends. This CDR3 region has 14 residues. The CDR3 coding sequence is TGTGCCAGCAGCGTTGGGGGGAGCACAGATACGCAGTATTTT. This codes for CASSVGGSTDTQYF.

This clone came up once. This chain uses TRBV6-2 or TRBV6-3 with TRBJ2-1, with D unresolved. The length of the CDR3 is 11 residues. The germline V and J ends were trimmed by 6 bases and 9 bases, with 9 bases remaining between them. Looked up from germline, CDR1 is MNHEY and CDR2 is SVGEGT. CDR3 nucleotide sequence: TGTGCCAGCAGCCTCTCGAGTGAGCAGTTCTTC. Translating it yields CASSLSSEQFF.

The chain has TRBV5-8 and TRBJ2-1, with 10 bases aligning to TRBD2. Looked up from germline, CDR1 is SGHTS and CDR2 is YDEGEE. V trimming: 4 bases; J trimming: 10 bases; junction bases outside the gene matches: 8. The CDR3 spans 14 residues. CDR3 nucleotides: TGTGCCAGCAGCCACCGAGCGGGAGGGCCCGAGCAGTTCTTC. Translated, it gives CASSHRAGGPEQFF.

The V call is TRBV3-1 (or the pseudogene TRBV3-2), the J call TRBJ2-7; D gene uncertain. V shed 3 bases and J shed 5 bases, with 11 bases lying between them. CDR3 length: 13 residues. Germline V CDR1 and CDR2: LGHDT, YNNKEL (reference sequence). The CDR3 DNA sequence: TGTGCCAGCAGCCATCTACCCGCCCACGAGCAGTACTTC. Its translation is CASSHLPAHEQYF.